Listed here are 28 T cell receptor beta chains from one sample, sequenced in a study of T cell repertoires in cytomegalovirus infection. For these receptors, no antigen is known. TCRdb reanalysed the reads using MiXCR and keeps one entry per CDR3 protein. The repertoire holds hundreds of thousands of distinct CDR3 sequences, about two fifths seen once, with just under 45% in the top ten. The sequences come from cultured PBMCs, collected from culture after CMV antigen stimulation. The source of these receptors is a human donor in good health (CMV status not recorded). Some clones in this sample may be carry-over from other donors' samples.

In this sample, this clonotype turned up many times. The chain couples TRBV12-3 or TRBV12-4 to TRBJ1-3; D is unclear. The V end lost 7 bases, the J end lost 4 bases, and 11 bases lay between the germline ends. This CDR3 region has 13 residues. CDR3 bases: TGTGCCAGCACCCCCAGGTCCGGAAACACCATATATTTT. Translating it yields CASTPRSGNTIYF.

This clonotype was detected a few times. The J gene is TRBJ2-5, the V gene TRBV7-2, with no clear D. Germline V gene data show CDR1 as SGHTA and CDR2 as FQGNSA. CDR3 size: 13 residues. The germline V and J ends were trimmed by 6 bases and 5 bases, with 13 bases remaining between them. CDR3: CASSYTVRETQYF. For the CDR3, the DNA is TGTGCCAGCAGTTATACCGTGAGGGAGACCCAGTACTTC.

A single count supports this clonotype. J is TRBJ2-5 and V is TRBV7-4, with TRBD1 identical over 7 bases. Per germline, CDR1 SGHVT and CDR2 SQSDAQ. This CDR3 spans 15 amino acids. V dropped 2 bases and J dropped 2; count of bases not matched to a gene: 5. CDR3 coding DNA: TGTGCCAGCAGCTTACGGGACAGTACACAAGAGACCCAGTACTTC. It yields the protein CASSLRDSTQETQYF.

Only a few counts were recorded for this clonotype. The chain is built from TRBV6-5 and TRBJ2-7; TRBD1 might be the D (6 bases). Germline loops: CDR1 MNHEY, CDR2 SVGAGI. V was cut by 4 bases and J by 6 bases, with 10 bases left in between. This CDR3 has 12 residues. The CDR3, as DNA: TGTGCCAGCAGTTCAACAGGGCGCGAGCAGTACTTC. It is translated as CASSSTGREQYF.

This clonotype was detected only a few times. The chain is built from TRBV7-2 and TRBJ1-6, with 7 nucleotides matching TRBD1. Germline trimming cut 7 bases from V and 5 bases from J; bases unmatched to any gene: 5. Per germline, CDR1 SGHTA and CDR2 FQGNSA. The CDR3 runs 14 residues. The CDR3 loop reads CASTGGSHNSPLHF. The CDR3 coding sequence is TGTGCCAGCACAGGGGGTTCCCATAATTCACCCCTCCACTTT.

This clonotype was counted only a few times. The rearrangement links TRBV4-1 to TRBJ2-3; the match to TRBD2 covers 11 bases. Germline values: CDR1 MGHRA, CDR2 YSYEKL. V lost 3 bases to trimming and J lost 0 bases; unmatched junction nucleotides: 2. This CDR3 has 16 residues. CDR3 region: CASSHRTSGSTDTQYF. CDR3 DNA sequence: TGCGCCAGCAGCCATCGGACTAGCGGGAGCACAGATACGCAGTATTTT.

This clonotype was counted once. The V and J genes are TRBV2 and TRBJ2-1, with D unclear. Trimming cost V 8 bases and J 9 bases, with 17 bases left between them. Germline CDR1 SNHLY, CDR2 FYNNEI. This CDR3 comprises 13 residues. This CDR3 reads CASAEASSGEQFF. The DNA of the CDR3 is TGTGCCAGCGCCGAGGCTAGTTCTGGTGAGCAGTTCTTC.

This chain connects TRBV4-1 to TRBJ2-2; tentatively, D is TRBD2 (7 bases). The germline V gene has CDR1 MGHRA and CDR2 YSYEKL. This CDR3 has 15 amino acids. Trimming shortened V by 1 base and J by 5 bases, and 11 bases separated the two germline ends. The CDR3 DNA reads TGCGCCAGCAGCCAAGGCGGGGGCGGAACCGGGGAGCTGTTTTTT. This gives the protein CASSQGGGGTGELFF.

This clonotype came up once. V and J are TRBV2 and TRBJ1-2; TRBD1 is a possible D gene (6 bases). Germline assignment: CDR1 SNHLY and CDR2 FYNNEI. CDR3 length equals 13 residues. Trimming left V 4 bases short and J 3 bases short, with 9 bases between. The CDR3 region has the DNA TGTGCCAGCAGTGTCACAGGGTACTATGGCTACACCTTC. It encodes CASSVTGYYGYTF. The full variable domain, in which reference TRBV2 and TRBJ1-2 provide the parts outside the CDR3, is EPEVTQTPSHQVTQMGQEVILRCVPISNHLYFYWYRQILGQKVEFLVSFYNNEISEKSEIFDDQFSVERPDGSNFTLKIRSTKLEDSAMYFCASSVTGYYGYTFGSGTRLTVV.

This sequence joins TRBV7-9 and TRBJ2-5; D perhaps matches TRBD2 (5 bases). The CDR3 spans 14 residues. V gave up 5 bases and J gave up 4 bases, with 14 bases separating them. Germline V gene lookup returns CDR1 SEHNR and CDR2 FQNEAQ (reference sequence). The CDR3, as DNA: TGTGCCAGCAGCCCGATGGAGGTACGAGAGACCCAGTACTTC. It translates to CASSPMEVRETQYF.

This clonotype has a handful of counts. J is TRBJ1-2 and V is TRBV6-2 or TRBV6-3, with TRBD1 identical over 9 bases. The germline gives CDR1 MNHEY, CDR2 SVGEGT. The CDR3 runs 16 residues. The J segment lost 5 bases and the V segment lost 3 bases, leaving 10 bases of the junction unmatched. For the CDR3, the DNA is TGTGCCAGCAGTTATAGGGACAGGGCCCTAAGTTATGGCTACACCTTC. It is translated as CASSYRDRALSYGYTF.

CDR3 residues: CASSLLTGGTGELFF. The CDR3 nucleotides are TGTGCCAGCAGCTTACTTACAGGGGGCACCGGGGAGCTGTTTTTT. The chain joins TRBV11-2 to TRBJ2-2; 8 nucleotides line up with TRBD1. This CDR3 is built from 15 residues. Germline V gene lookup returns CDR1 SGHAT and CDR2 FQNNGV. V lost 2 bases to trimming and J lost 4 bases; unmatched junction nucleotides: 3.

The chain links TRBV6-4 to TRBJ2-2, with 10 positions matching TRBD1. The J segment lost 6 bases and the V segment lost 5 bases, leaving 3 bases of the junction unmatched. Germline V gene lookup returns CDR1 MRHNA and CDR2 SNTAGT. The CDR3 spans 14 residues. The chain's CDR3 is CASSSDRGSGELFF. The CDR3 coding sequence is TGTGCCAGCAGTTCGGACAGGGGGTCCGGGGAGCTGTTTTTT.

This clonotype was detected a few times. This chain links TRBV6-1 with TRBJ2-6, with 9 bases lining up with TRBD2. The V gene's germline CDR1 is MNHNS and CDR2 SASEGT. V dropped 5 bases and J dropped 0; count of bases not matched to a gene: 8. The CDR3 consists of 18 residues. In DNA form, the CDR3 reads TGTGCCAGCAGTCTATCTAGCGGGACGAACTCTGGGGCCAACGTCCTGACTTTC. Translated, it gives CASSLSSGTNSGANVLTF.

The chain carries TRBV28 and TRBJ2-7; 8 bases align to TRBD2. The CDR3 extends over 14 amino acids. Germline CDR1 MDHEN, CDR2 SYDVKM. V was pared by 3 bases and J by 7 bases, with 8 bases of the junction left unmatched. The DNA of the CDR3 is TGTGCCAGCAGTTTTGTGCGGGGGGTGAAGGAGCAGTACTTC. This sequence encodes CASSFVRGVKEQYF.

The CDR3 loop reads CASSGGLAQHF. The CDR3, as DNA: TGTGCCAGCAGTGGGGGTCTAGCCCAGCATTTT. The genes are TRBV25-1 and TRBJ1-5; D is undetermined. V was pared by 4 bases and J by 11 bases, with 9 bases between. The germline gives CDR1 MGHDK, CDR2 SYGVNS. The CDR3 extends over 11 amino acids.

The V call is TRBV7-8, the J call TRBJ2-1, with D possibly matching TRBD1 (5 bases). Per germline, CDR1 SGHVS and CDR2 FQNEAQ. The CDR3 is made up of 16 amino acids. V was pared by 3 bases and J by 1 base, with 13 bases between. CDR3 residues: CASSFERGASYNEQFF. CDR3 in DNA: TGTGCCAGCAGCTTCGAAAGGGGCGCTTCCTACAATGAGCAGTTCTTC.

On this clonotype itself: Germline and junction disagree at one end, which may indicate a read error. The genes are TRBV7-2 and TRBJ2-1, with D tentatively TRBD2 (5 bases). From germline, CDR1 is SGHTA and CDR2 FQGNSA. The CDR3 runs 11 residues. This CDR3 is CASSLMGTGIF. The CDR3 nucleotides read TGTGCCAGCAGCTTAATGGGAACGGGGATCTTC. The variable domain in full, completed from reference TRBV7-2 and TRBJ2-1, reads GAGVSQSPSNKVTEKGKDVELRCDPISGHTALYWYRQSLGQGLEFLIYFQGNSAPDKSGLPSDRFSAERTGGSVSTLTIQRTQQEDSAVYLCASSLMGTGIFGPGTRLTVL.

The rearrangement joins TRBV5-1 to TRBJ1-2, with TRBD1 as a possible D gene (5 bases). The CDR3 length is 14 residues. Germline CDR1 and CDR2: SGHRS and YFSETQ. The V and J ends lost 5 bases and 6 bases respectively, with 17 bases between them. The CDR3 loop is CASREGRGSHGYTF. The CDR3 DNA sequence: TGCGCCAGCAGGGAAGGACGGGGGTCCCATGGCTACACCTTC.

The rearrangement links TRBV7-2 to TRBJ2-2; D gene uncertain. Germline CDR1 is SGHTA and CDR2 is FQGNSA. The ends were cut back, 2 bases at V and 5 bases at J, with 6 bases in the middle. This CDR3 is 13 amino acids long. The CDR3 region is CASSLPSTGELFF. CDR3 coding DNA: TGTGCCAGCAGCTTACCCAGTACCGGGGAGCTGTTTTTT.

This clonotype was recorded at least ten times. The CDR3 nucleotides are TGTGCCAGCAGCTTAGTGGGAAATAGCAATCAGCCCCAGCATTTT. Protein product: CASSLVGNSNQPQHF. The gene calls are TRBV7-2 and TRBJ1-5; unclear D gene. The germline gives CDR1 SGHTA, CDR2 FQGNSA. Between the trimmed V and J ends, which lost 1 base and 0 bases, there was a span of 7 bases. CDR3 length: 15 residues.

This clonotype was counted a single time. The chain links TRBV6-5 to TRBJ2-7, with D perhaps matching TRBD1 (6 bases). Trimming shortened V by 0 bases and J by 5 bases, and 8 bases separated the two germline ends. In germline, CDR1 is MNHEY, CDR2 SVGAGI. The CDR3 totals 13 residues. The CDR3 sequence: CASSYSQGNEQYF. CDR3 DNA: TGTGCCAGCAGTTACTCACAGGGCAACGAGCAGTACTTC.

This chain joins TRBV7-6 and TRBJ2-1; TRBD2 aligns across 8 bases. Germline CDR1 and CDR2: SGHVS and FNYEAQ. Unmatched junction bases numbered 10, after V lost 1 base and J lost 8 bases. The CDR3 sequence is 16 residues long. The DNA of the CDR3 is TGTGCCAGCAGCTTAGTTATCCAGCGGGAGTGGGATGAGCAGTTCTTC. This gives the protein CASSLVIQREWDEQFF. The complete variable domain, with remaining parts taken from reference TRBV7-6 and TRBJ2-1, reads GAGVSQSPRYKVTKRGQDVALRCDPISGHVSLYWYRQALGQGPEFLTYFNYEAQQDKSGLPNDRFSAERPEGSISTLTIQRTEQRDSAMYRCASSLVIQREWDEQFFGPGTRLTVL.

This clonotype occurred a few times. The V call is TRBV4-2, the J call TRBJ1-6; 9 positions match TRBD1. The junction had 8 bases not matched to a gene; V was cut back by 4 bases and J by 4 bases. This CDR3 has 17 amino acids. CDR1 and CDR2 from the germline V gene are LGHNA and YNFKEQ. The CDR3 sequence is CASSPGTGSVYNSPLHF. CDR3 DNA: TGTGCCAGCAGCCCGGGGACAGGGTCCGTTTATAATTCACCCCTCCACTTT.

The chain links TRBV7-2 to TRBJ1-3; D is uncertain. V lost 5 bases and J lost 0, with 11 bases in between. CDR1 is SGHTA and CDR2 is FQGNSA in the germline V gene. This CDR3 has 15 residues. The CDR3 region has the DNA TGTGCCAGCAGCCCTAAGTCGAACTCTGGAAACACCATATATTTT. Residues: CASSPKSNSGNTIYF.

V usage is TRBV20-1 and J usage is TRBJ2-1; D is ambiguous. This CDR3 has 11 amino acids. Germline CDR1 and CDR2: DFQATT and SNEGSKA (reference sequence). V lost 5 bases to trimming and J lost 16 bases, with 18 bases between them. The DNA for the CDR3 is TGCAGTGCTGCATCGGGCTTAACGGCCTTCTTC. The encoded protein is CSAASGLTAFF.

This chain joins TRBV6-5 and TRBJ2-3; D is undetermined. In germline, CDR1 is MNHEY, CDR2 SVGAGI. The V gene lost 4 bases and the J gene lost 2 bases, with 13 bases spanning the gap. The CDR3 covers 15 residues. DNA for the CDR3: TGTGCCAGCAGTTCGCGAGGAGTGGACACAGATACGCAGTATTTT. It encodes CASSSRGVDTDTQYF.

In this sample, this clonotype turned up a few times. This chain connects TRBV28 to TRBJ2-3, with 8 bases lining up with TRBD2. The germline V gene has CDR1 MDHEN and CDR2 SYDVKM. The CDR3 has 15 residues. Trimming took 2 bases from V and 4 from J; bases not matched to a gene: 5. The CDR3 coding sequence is TGTGCCAGCAGTTTAAGCGGGAGCGCCCCAGATACGCAGTATTTT. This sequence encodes CASSLSGSAPDTQYF.